This is a list of T cell receptor beta chains from one sample in a study of shared clonotypes between healthy human individuals. Only in-frame clones appear in the TCRdb table, and some are missing; sequencing was by immunoSEQ multiplex PCR. The sample consists of some 690,000 clones, about 90% of them appearing once. What was sequenced was memory CD8+ T cells from PBMCs. The receptors were gathered from a man aged 18 to 35 in good health. Some clones in this sample may be carry-over from other donors' samples. CDR3s include the opening cysteine and the closing phenylalanine or tryptophan. The order of the fields is J gene, V gene, clone size, D gene, CDR3 protein, CDR3 DNA. A D gene is named only where the DNA matches it firmly. Where a row states a size, it is once, few, many or the class of an expanded clone; other rows omit it.

J: TRBJ2-1; V: TRBV15; size: NA; D: NA; CDR3: CATSEAGTSDNEQFF; DNA: TGTGCCACCAGCGAAGCCGGGACCTCCGACAATGAGCAGTTCTTC
J: TRBJ2-3; V: TRBV7-9; size: NA; D: TRBD2; CDR3: CASSPPELAGVTDTQYF; DNA: TGTGCCAGCAGCCCACCAGAACTAGCGGGAGTCACAGATACGCAGTATTTT
J: TRBJ2-3; V: TRBV5-6; size: NA; D: TRBD2; CDR3: CASSRWTSGIIDTQYF; DNA: TGTGCCAGCAGCCGATGGACTAGCGGGATAATAGATACGCAGTATTTT
J: TRBJ2-4; V: TRBV28; size: NA; D: TRBD2; CDR3: CASSFQPGLAGVAKNIQYF; DNA: TGTGCCAGCAGTTTCCAGCCGGGACTAGCGGGAGTAGCCAAAAACATTCAGTACTTC
J: TRBJ1-4; V: TRBV10-3; size: NA; D: NA; CDR3: CAISETGPTNEKLFF; DNA: TGTGCCATCAGTGAGACGGGACCGACAAATGAAAAACTGTTTTTT
J: TRBJ1-5; V: TRBV5-1; size: once; D: NA; CDR3: CASSARPGSNQPQHF; DNA: TGCGCCAGCAGCGCGAGGCCCGGTTCCAATCAGCCCCAGCATTTT
J: TRBJ1-1; V: TRBV4-1; size: NA; D: NA; CDR3: CASSYHNPTEAFF; DNA: TGCGCCAGCAGCTATCATAACCCAACTGAAGCTTTCTTT
J: TRBJ2-3; V: TRBV28; size: NA; D: NA; CDR3: CASSLSWPGVGDTQYF; DNA: TGTGCCAGCAGTTTATCGTGGCCAGGGGTAGGAGATACGCAGTATTTT
J: TRBJ1-2; V: TRBV5-4; size: NA; D: NA; CDR3: CASSPGVGSEPNYGYTF; DNA: TGTGCCAGCAGCCCAGGGGTGGGCAGCGAACCTAACTATGGCTACACCTTC
J: TRBJ1-2; V: TRBV14; size: NA; D: NA; CDR3: CASSTGNYGYTF; DNA: TGTGCCAGCAGTACAGGCAACTATGGCTACACCTTC
J: TRBJ2-3; V: TRBV7-2; size: once; D: TRBD2; CDR3: CASSLFRLAVTDTQYF; DNA: TGTGCCAGCAGCTTGTTTAGACTAGCGGTCACAGATACGCAGTATTTT
J: TRBJ1-1; V: TRBV12-5; size: NA; D: NA; CDR3: CASGWSGDTEAFF; DNA: TGTGCTAGTGGTTGGTCGGGAGACACTGAAGCTTTCTTT
J: TRBJ2-1; V: TRBV5-1; size: NA; D: NA; CDR3: CASSPLPNREAYWNEQFF; DNA: TGCGCCAGCAGCCCACTACCCAACAGGGAAGCGTACTGGAATGAGCAGTTCTTC
J: TRBJ2-7; V: TRBV2; size: once; D: TRBD2; CDR3: CASIGLAGTYEQYF; DNA: TGTGCCAGCATAGGCCTAGCGGGAACCTACGAGCAGTACTTC
J: TRBJ2-7; V: TRBV6-6; size: few; D: TRBD2; CDR3: CASSYSMTSGNEQYF; DNA: TGTGCCAGCAGTTACTCTATGACTAGCGGGAACGAGCAGTACTTC
J: TRBJ2-7; V: TRBV29-1; size: NA; D: TRBD1; CDR3: CSVEAGTVSYEQYF; DNA: TGCAGCGTTGAAGCCGGGACAGTCTCCTACGAGCAGTACTTC
J: TRBJ1-1; V: TRBV11-2; size: NA; D: NA; CDR3: CASWGTGTDYTEAFF; DNA: TGTGCCAGCTGGGGGACCGGGACGGATTACACTGAAGCTTTCTTT
J: TRBJ2-7; V: TRBV28; size: NA; D: TRBD2; CDR3: CASSLTSGSRAYEQYF; DNA: TGTGCCAGCAGTTTGACTAGCGGGAGTAGAGCCTACGAGCAGTACTTC
J: TRBJ2-3; V: TRBV10-3; size: NA; D: NA; CDR3: CAISVHPAPPDTQYF; DNA: TGTGCCATCAGTGTACATCCGGCGCCCCCAGATACGCAGTATTTT
J: TRBJ2-7; V: TRBV28; size: NA; D: NA; CDR3: CASRRESYYEQYF; DNA: TGTGCCAGCAGACGGGAATCTTACTACGAGCAGTACTTC
J: TRBJ1-2; V: TRBV7-8; size: NA; D: NA; CDR3: CASSSPDGSSYYTF; DNA: TGTGCCAGCAGCTCACCCGACGGTTCATCATACTACACCTTC
J: TRBJ1-4; V: TRBV2; size: NA; D: NA; CDR3: CASGPTGQANEKLFF; DNA: TGTGCCAGTGGACCCACAGGGCAGGCTAATGAAAAACTGTTTTTT
J: TRBJ2-3; V: TRBV29-1; size: NA; D: NA; CDR3: CSVGWAPGTDTQYF; DNA: TGCAGCGTAGGGTGGGCCCCCGGCACAGATACGCAGTATTTT
J: TRBJ2-1; V: TRBV7-3; size: NA; D: NA; CDR3: CASSFGGEYNEQFF; DNA: TGTGCCAGCAGCTTCGGGGGAGAGTACAATGAGCAGTTCTTC
J: TRBJ2-7; V: TRBV28; size: NA; D: NA; CDR3: CASSLIRDRMYSEQYF; DNA: TGTGCCAGCAGTTTAATTCGGGACCGCATGTACTCCGAGCAGTACTTC
J: TRBJ1-4; V: TRBV6-5; size: NA; D: TRBD1; CDR3: CASSEGQGFEKLFF; DNA: TGTGCCAGCAGTGAGGGACAGGGCTTTGAAAAACTGTTTTTT
J: TRBJ2-3; V: TRBV27; size: NA; D: TRBD1; CDR3: CASSYRQGYGTDTQYF; DNA: TGTGCCAGCAGTTACCGACAGGGATACGGGACAGATACGCAGTATTTT
J: TRBJ1-6; V: TRBV6-1; size: NA; D: NA; CDR3: CASSDRENSPLHF; DNA: TGTGCCAGCAGTGACAGGGAAAATTCACCCCTCCACTTT
J: TRBJ1-2; V: TRBV29-1; size: NA; D: NA; CDR3: CSVDLGEHGYTF; DNA: TGCAGCGTTGATCTGGGGGAGCATGGCTACACCTTC
J: TRBJ1-3; V: TRBV6-6; size: NA; D: NA; CDR3: CANPRGFSSGNTIYF; DNA: TGTGCCAACCCACGGGGGTTCAGCTCTGGAAACACCATATATTTT
J: TRBJ2-1; V: TRBV27; size: NA; D: NA; CDR3: CASNMGPEQFF; DNA: TGTGCCAGCAACATGGGCCCAGAGCAGTTCTTC
J: TRBJ2-1; V: TRBV7-9; size: NA; D: NA; CDR3: CASSSFSHEQFF; DNA: TGTGCCAGCAGCTCCTTTTCTCATGAGCAGTTCTTC
J: TRBJ2-1; V: TRBV28; size: NA; D: NA; CDR3: CASSLSVGSNEQFF; DNA: TGTGCCAGCAGTTTATCCGTAGGGAGCAATGAGCAGTTCTTC
J: TRBJ2-3; V: TRBV13; size: NA; D: TRBD2; CDR3: CASSSRRETEGTDTQYF; DNA: TGTGCCAGCAGCTCGAGGCGGGAGACGGAAGGCACAGATACGCAGTATTTT
J: TRBJ2-5; V: TRBV25-1; size: NA; D: TRBD1; CDR3: CASRGRGQETQYF; DNA: TGTGCCAGCAGGGGCAGGGGGCAAGAGACCCAGTACTTC
J: TRBJ2-1; V: TRBV27; size: NA; D: NA; CDR3: CASSFGTTGTGEQFF; DNA: TGTGCCAGCAGTTTCGGGACGACAGGGACTGGTGAGCAGTTCTTC
J: TRBJ2-7; V: TRBV9; size: NA; D: NA; CDR3: CASTRRGQTSDEQYF; DNA: TGTGCCAGCACCCGGAGGGGACAGACCTCGGACGAGCAGTACTTC
J: TRBJ2-7; V: TRBV6-5; size: NA; D: NA; CDR3: CASSFLRGGSYEQYF; DNA: TGTGCCAGCAGTTTTCTCAGGGGGGGCTCCTACGAGCAGTACTTC
J: TRBJ1-4; V: TRBV27; size: NA; D: TRBD1; CDR3: CASSPTGAGNEKLFF; DNA: TGTGCCAGCAGCCCGACAGGGGCGGGTAATGAAAAACTGTTTTTT